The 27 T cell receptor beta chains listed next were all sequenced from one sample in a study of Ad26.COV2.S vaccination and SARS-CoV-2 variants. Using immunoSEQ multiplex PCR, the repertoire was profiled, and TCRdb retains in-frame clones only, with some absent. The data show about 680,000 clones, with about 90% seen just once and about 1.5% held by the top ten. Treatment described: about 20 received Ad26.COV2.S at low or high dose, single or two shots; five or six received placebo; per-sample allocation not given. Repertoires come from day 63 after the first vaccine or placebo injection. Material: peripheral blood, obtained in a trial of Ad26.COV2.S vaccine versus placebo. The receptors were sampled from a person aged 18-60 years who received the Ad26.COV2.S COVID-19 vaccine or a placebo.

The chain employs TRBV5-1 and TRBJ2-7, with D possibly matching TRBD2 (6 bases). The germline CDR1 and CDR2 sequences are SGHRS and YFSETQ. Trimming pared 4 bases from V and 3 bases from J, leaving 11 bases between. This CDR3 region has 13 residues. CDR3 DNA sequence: TGCGCCAGCAGCCGGGACTTAAGCTACGAGCAGTACTTC. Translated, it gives CASSRDLSYEQYF.

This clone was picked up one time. CDR3 sequence reads: CASSLGTSGRPGKTYEQYF. CDR3 DNA sequence: TGTGCCAGCAGCTTAGGGACTAGCGGGAGACCCGGGAAGACCTACGAGCAGTACTTC. The V call is TRBV7-6, the J call TRBJ2-7; 13 positions agree with TRBD2. Trimming took 1 base from V and 2 from J; bases not matched to a gene: 11. Germline values: CDR1 SGHVS, CDR2 FNYEAQ. The CDR3 is 19 residues long.

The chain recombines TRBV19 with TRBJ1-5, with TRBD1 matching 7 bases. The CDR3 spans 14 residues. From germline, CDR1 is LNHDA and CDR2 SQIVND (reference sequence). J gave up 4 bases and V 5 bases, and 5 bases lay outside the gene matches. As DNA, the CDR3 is TGTGCCAGTAGTCGAAGGGGGCTTAATCAGCCCCAGCATTTT. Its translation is CASSRRGLNQPQHF.

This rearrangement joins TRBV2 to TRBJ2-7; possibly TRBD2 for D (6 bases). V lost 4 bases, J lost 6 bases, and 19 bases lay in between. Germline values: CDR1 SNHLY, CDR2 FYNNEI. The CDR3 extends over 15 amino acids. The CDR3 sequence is CASSGMAGNEGEQYF. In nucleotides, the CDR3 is TGTGCCAGCAGTGGAATGGCGGGGAATGAAGGCGAGCAGTACTTC.

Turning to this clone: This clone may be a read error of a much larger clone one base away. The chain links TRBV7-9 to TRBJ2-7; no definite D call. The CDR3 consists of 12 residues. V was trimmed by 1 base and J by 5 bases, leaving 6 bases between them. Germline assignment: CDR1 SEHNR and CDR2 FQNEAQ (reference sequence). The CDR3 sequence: CASSLGIHEQYF. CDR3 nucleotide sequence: TGTGCCAGCAGCTTAGGGATCCACGAGCAGTACTTC.

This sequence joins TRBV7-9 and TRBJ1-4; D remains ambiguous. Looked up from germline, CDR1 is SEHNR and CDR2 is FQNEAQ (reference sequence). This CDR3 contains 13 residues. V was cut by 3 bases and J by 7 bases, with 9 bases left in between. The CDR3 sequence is CASSLNDGEKLFF. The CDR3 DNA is TGTGCCAGCAGCTTGAATGACGGTGAAAAACTGTTTTTT.

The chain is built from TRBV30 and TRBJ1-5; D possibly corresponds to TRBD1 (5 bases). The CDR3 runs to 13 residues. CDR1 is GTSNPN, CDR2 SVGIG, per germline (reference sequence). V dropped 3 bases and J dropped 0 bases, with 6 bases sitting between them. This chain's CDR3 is CAWSQGSNQPQHF. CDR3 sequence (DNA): TGTGCCTGGAGCCAGGGTAGCAATCAGCCCCAGCATTTT.

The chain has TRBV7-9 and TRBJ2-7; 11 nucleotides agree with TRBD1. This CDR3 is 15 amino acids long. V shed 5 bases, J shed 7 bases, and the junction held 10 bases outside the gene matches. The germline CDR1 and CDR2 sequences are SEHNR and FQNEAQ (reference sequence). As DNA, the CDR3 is TGTGCCAGCAGCAGAGCTGGGACAGGGGGATATGAGCAGTACTTC. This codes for CASSRAGTGGYEQYF.

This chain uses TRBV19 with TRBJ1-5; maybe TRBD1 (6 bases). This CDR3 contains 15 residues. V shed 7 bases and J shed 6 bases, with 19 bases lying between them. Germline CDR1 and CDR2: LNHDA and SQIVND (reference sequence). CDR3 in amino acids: CASMWAGAASQPQHF. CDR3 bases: TGTGCCAGTATGTGGGCAGGGGCGGCCAGTCAGCCCCAGCATTTT.

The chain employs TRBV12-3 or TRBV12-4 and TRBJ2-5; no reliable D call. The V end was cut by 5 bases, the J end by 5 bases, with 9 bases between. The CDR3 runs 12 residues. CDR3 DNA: TGTGCCAGCAGTCCCCCCTGGGAGACCCAGTACTTC. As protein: CASSPPWETQYF.

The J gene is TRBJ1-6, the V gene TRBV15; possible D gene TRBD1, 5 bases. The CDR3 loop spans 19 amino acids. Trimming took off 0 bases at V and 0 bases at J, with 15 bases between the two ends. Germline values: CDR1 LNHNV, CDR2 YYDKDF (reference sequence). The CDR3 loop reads CATSRDLPGVNSYNSPLHF. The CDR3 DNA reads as TGTGCCACCAGCAGAGACCTCCCGGGGGTGAACTCCTATAATTCACCCCTCCACTTT.

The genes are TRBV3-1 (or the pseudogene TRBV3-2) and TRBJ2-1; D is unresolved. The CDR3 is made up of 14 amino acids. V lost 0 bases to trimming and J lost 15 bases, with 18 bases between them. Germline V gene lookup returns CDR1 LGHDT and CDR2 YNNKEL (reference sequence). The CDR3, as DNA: TGTGCCAGCAGCCAAGAAGTAAAGGACCCGAGGCTGTTCTTC. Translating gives CASSQEVKDPRLFF.

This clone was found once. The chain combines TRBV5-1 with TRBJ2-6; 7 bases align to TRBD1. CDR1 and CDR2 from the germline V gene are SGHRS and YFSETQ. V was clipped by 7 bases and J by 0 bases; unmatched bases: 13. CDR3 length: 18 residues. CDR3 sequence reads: CASAPGQSISSGANVLTF. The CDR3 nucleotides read TGCGCCAGCGCACCGGGACAGTCTATCTCCTCTGGGGCCAACGTCCTGACTTTC.

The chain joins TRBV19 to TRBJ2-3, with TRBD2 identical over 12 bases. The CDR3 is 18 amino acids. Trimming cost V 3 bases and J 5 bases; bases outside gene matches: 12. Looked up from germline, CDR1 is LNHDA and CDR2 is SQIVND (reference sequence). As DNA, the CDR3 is TGTGCCAGTAGTATGAGAGGTTGGACTAGCGGGGAGGGAGATACGCAGTATTTT. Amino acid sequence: CASSMRGWTSGEGDTQYF.

As DNA, the CDR3 is TGTGCCAGCAGCTCCTCGAGGGGGAGCTCCTACAATGAGCAGTTCTTC. This encodes CASSSSRGSSYNEQFF. The chain uses TRBV11-2 and TRBJ2-1; D may be TRBD1 (6 bases). V was cut by 4 bases and J by 0 bases, with 13 bases left in between. CDR1 and CDR2 from the germline V gene are SGHAT and FQNNGV. The length of the CDR3 is 16 residues.

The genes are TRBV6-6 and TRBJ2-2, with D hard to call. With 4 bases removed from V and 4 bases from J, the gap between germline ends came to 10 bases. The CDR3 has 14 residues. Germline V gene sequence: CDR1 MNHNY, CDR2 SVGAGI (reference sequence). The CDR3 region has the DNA TGTGCCAGCAGTTCCTTCTCGGGCACCGGGGAGCTGTTTTTT. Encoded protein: CASSSFSGTGELFF.

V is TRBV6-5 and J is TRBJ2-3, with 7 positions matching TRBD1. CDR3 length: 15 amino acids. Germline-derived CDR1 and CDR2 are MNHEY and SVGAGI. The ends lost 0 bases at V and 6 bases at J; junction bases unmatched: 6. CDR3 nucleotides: TGTGCCAGCAGTTACTCGAGAGGGGGCCCCGATACGCAGTATTTT. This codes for CASSYSRGGPDTQYF.

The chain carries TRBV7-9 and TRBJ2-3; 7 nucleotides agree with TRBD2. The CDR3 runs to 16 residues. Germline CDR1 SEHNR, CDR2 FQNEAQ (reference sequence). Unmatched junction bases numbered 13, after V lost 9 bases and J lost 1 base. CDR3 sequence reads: CASSPLSAGGTDTQYF. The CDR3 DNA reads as TGTGCCAGTTCCCCTCTCTCTGCGGGGGGCACAGATACGCAGTATTTT.

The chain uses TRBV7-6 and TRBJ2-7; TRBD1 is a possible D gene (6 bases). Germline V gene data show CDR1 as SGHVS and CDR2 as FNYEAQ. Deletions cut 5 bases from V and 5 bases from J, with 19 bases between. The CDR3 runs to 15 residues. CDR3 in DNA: TGTGCCAGCAGCGCCGACAGGTCCGTTGGCGACGAGCAGTACTTC. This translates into CASSADRSVGDEQYF.

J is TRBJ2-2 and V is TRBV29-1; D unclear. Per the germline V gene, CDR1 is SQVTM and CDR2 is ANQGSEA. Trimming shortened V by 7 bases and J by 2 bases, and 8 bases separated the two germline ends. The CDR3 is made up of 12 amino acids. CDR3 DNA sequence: TGCAGCGCACCCACCAACACCGGGGAGCTGTTTTTT. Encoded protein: CSAPTNTGELFF.

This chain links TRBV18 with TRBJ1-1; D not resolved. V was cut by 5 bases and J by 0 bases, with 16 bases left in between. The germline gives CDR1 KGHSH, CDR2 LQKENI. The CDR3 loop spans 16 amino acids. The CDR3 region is CASSTRAVNMNTEAFF. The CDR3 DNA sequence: TGTGCCAGCTCAACTAGGGCAGTGAACATGAACACTGAAGCTTTCTTT.

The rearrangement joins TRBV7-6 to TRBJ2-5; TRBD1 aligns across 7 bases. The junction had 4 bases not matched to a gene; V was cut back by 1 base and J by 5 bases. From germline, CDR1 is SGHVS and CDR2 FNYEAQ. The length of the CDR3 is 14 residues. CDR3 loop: CASSLERGRETQYF. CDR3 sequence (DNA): TGTGCCAGCAGCTTAGAGAGGGGGCGGGAGACCCAGTACTTC. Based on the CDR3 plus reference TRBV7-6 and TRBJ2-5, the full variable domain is GAGVSQSPRYKVTKRGQDVALRCDPISGHVSLYWYRQALGQGPEFLTYFNYEAQQDKSGLPNDRFSAERPEGSISTLTIQRTEQRDSAMYRCASSLERGRETQYFGPGTRLLVL.

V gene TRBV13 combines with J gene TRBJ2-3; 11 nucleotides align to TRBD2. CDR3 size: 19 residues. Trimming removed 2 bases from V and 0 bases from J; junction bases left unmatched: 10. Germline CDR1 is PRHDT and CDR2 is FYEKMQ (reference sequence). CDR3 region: CASSLKGLAGGPSTDTQYF. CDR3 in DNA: TGTGCCAGCAGCTTAAAGGGTCTAGCGGGGGGACCTAGCACAGATACGCAGTATTTT.

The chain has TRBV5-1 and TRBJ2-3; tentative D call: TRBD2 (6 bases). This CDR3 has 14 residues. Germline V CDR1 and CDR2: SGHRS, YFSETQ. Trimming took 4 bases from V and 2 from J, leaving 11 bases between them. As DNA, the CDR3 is TGCGCCAGCAGCAAGGGACTGCTCACAGATACGCAGTATTTT. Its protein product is CASSKGLLTDTQYF. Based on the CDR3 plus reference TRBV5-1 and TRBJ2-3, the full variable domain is KAGVTQTPRYLIKTRGQQVTLSCSPISGHRSVSWYQQTPGQGLQFLFEYFSETQRNKGNFPGRFSGRQFSNSRSEMNVSTLELGDSALYLCASSKGLLTDTQYFGPGTRLTVL.

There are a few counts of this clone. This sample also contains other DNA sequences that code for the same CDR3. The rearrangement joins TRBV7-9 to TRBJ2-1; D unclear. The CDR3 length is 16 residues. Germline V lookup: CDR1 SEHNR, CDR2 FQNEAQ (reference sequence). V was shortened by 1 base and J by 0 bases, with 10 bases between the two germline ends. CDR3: CASSLVGGSSYNEQFF. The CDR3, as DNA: TGTGCCAGCAGCTTAGTCGGCGGAAGCTCCTACAATGAGCAGTTCTTC.

The DNA for the CDR3 is TGTGCCAGCAGCCAATTGGCGGGAATGAGCTCTGGAAACACCATATATTTT. Amino acid sequence: CASSQLAGMSSGNTIYF. This chain uses TRBV4-2 with TRBJ1-3, with D unresolved. The V gene lost 2 bases and the J gene lost 0 bases, with 14 bases spanning the gap. The CDR3 covers 17 residues. The germline CDR1 and CDR2 sequences are LGHNA and YNFKEQ.

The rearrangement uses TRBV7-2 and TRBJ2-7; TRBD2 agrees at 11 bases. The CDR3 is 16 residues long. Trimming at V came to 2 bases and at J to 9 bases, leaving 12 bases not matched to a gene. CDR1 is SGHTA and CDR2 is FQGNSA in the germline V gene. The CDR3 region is CASSLSHTSGSWVQYF. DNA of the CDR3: TGTGCCAGCAGCTTATCGCACACTAGCGGGAGTTGGGTGCAGTACTTC.